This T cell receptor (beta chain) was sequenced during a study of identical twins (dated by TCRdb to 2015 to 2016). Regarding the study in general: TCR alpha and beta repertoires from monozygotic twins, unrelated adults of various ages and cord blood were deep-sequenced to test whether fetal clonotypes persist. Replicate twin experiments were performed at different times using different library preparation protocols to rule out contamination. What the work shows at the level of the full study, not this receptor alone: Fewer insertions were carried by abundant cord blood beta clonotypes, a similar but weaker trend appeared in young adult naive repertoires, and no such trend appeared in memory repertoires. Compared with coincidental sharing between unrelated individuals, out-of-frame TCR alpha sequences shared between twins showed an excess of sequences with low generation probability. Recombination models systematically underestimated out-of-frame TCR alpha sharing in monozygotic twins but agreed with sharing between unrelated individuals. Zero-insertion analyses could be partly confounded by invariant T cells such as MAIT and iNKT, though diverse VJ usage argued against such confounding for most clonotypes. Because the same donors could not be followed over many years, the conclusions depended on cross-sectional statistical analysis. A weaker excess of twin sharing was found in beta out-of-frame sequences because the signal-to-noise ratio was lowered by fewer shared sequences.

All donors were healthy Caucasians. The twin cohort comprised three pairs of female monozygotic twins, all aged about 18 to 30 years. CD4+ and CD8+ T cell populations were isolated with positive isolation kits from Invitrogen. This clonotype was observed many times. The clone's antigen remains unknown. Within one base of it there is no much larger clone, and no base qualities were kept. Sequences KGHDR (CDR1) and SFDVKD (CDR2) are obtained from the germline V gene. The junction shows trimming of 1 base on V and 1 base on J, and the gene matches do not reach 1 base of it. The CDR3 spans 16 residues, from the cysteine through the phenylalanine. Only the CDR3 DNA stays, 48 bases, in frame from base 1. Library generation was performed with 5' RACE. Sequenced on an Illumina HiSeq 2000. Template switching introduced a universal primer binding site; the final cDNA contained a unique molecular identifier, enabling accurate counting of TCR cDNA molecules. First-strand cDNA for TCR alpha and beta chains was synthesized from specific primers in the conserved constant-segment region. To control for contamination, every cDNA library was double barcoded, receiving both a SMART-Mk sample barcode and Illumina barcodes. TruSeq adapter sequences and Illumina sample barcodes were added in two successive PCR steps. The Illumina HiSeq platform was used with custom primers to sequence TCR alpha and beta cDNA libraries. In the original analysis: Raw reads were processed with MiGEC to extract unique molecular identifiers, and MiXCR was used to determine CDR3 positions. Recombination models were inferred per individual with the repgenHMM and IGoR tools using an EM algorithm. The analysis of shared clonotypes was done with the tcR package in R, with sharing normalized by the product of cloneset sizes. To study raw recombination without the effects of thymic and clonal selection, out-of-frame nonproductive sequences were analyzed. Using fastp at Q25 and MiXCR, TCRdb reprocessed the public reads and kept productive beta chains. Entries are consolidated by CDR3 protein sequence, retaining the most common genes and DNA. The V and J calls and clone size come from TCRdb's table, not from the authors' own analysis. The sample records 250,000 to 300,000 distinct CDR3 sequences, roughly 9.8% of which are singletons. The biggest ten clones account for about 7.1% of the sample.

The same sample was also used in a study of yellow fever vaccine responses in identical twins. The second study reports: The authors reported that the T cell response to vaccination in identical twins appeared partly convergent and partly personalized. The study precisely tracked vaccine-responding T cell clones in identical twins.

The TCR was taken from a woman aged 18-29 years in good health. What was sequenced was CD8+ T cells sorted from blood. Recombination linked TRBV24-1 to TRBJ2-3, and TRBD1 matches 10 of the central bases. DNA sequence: TGTGCCACCAGTGATTTTGGACAGGGGGGCACAGATACGCAGTATTTT. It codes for CATSDFGQGGTDTQYF.